Following are 32 T cell receptor beta chains from one sample sequenced in a study of T-cell reconstitution after alpha-beta-depleted transplantation in children. The TCRbeta library was prepared with unique molecular identifiers. In TCRdb, the PCR reads were re-called with MiXCR into one record per CDR3 protein. This table has roughly 400,000 distinct CDR3 sequences, roughly 22% appearing once. Sequenced here: PBMCs from the stem cell graft donor, sampled from the stem cell graft. The source is a human donor who donated a stem cell graft to a child with acute myeloid leukemia.

The gene calls are TRBV2 and TRBJ2-7, with D perhaps matching TRBD1 (6 bases). This CDR3 contains 14 residues. The V gene lost 8 bases and the J gene lost 4 bases, with 18 bases spanning the gap. Per germline, CDR1 SNHLY and CDR2 FYNNEI. CDR3 loop: CASVAGTTLYEQYF. CDR3 bases: TGTGCCAGCGTCGCTGGGACAACATTATACGAGCAGTACTTC.

This clonotype appeared a few times. Possible read error: a much larger clone is one base away. V usage is TRBV7-7 and J usage is TRBJ2-5, with 8 bases lining up with TRBD2. Looked up from germline, CDR1 is SSHAT and CDR2 is FNYEAQ (reference sequence). J lost 4 bases, V lost 6 bases, and 7 bases had no gene match. The CDR3 sequence is 14 residues long. DNA of the CDR3: TGTGCCAGCAGTTCCGGGACTAGGCGAGAGACCCAGTACTTC. Its protein product is CASSSGTRRETQYF.

This rearrangement joins TRBV12-3 or TRBV12-4 to TRBJ2-2; TRBD2 is a possible D gene (5 bases). This CDR3 has 15 amino acids. The germline V and J ends were trimmed by 5 bases and 8 bases, with 18 bases remaining between them. CDR3: CASSDIGLAAGELFF. The CDR3 DNA reads TGTGCCAGCAGTGACATCGGACTCGCCGCAGGGGAGCTGTTTTTT.

The chain joins TRBV5-1 to TRBJ2-7; D might be TRBD1 (5 bases). This CDR3 contains 14 residues. The germline gives CDR1 SGHRS, CDR2 YFSETQ. The V gene lost 4 bases and the J gene lost 7 bases, with 18 bases spanning the gap. The DNA for the CDR3 is TGCGCCAGCAGCCTCGAACCGACAGTCGGGGAGCAGTACTTC. This codes for CASSLEPTVGEQYF.

This clonotype has more than one count but fewer than ten. The genes are TRBV4-3 and TRBJ2-7; perhaps TRBD2 as D (5 bases). V lost 0 bases to trimming and J lost 4 bases, with 13 bases between them. The CDR3 covers 15 residues. From germline, CDR1 is LGHNA and CDR2 YSLEER. This CDR3 reads CASSQEHGKAYEQYF. CDR3 DNA: TGCGCCAGCAGCCAAGAACACGGGAAAGCTTACGAGCAGTACTTC.

The V gene is TRBV18, the J gene TRBJ1-2; 7 nucleotides agree with TRBD1. Germline V lookup: CDR1 KGHSH, CDR2 LQKENI. The CDR3 contains 15 residues. V was clipped by 5 bases and J by 0 bases; unmatched bases: 6. The CDR3 region has the DNA TGTGCCAGCTCAGCGACAGGGCAAGCTAACTATGGCTACACCTTC. This sequence encodes CASSATGQANYGYTF.

This clonotype has a handful of counts. The chain couples TRBV5-1 to TRBJ1-2; D not certain. The CDR3 loop spans 15 amino acids. Trimming pared 4 bases from V and 3 bases from J, leaving 16 bases between. Germline loops: CDR1 SGHRS, CDR2 YFSETQ. CDR3 sequence (DNA): TGCGCCAGCAGCCCGGGGATGGGCCTAGACTATGGCTACACCTTC. It yields the protein CASSPGMGLDYGYTF. The full variable domain, with the rest looked up from reference TRBV5-1 and TRBJ1-2, is KAGVTQTPRYLIKTRGQQVTLSCSPISGHRSVSWYQQTPGQGLQFLFEYFSETQRNKGNFPGRFSGRQFSNSRSEMNVSTLELGDSALYLCASSPGMGLDYGYTFGSGTRLTVV.

This clonotype turned up a few times. This sequence joins TRBV5-1 and TRBJ2-1, with TRBD2 identical over 9 bases. J gave up 5 bases and V 4 bases, and 7 bases lay outside the gene matches. Germline-derived CDR1 and CDR2 are SGHRS and YFSETQ. CDR3 size: 15 residues. The CDR3 DNA sequence: TGCGCCAGCAGCCCCGGACTAGCGCTCAACAATGAGCAGTTCTTC. It yields the protein CASSPGLALNNEQFF.

This clonotype has only a few counts. The chain is built from TRBV10-3 and TRBJ2-1, with TRBD2 matching 9 bases. The CDR3 has 17 residues. V shed 2 bases and J 4 bases; nucleotides not matched to a gene: 9. From germline, CDR1 is ENHRY and CDR2 SYGVKD. The CDR3 DNA sequence: TGTGCCATCAGTGAGCTTCTAGCGGGGAACTCTTACAATGAGCAGTTCTTC. Translation: CAISELLAGNSYNEQFF.

The chain has TRBV11-2 and TRBJ1-1, with D maybe TRBD1 (6 bases). Germline V gene data show CDR1 as SGHAT and CDR2 as FQNNGV. CDR3 length: 13 amino acids. V lost 5 bases, J lost 7 bases, and 14 bases lay in between. The CDR3: CASSLRTALEAFF. For the CDR3, the DNA is TGTGCCAGCAGCCTAAGGACAGCACTTGAAGCTTTCTTT.

Only a few counts were recorded for this clonotype. This sequence joins TRBV12-3 or TRBV12-4 and TRBJ2-1; D remains unclear. Trimming pared 5 bases from V and 6 bases from J, leaving 5 bases between. This CDR3 is 11 amino acids long. CDR3 in amino acids: CASSALNEQFF. CDR3 bases: TGTGCCAGCAGTGCCCTCAATGAGCAGTTCTTC.

This clonotype was seen more than once but under ten times. V is TRBV7-9 and J is TRBJ2-2; D call uncertain. The germline V and J ends were trimmed by 5 bases and 1 base, with 11 bases remaining between them. The CDR3 is 15 residues long. Germline values: CDR1 SEHNR, CDR2 FQNEAQ (reference sequence). CDR3 loop: CASSHQRENTGELFF. The CDR3 DNA reads TGTGCCAGCAGCCACCAAAGGGAGAACACCGGGGAGCTGTTTTTT.

This clonotype was recorded a few times. The genes are TRBV20-1 and TRBJ2-3, with 10 bases lining up with TRBD2. The CDR3 has 15 residues. Unmatched junction bases numbered 8, after V lost 4 bases and J lost 4 bases. From germline, CDR1 is DFQATT and CDR2 SNEGSKA (reference sequence). The CDR3 region is CSATSASGSADTQYF. The CDR3 DNA sequence: TGCAGTGCTACGTCAGCTAGCGGGAGTGCAGATACGCAGTATTTT.

The sample holds many counts of this clonotype. CDR3 in DNA: TGTGCCAGCAGCCCGACGACAGGAACTGACTCTAGCACAGATACGCAGTATTTT. Translating it yields CASSPTTGTDSSTDTQYF. The chain employs TRBV6-1 and TRBJ2-3; D may be TRBD1 (6 bases). Trimming shortened V by 6 bases and J by 0 bases, and 22 bases separated the two germline ends. From germline, CDR1 is MNHNS and CDR2 SASEGT. The CDR3 sequence is 18 residues long.

This clonotype was seen a handful of times. The chain couples TRBV20-1 to TRBJ2-7, with D possibly called TRBD1 or TRBD2 (5 bases each). The CDR3 covers 14 residues. The V gene's germline CDR1 is DFQATT and CDR2 SNEGSKA (reference sequence). V lost 6 bases and J 3 bases, leaving 18 bases between the germline ends. CDR3 amino acids: CSARLTGPRYEQYF. The CDR3, as DNA: TGCAGTGCACGCCTGACGGGACCCCGCTACGAGCAGTACTTC.

This clonotype has at least ten counts. The gene calls are TRBV20-1 and TRBJ1-1; D might be TRBD1 (6 bases). This CDR3 is built from 15 residues. Germline V gene lookup returns CDR1 DFQATT and CDR2 SNEGSKA (reference sequence). Trimming took off 6 bases at V and 0 bases at J, with 17 bases between the two ends. The CDR3 sequence is CSATLGQMLNTEAFF. CDR3 bases: TGCAGTGCCACCCTTGGACAGATGTTGAACACTGAAGCTTTCTTT.

In this sample, this clonotype turned up many times. The V call is TRBV5-6, the J call TRBJ2-1; D is ambiguous. There are 11 residues in the CDR3. With 4 bases removed from V and 5 bases from J, the gap between germline ends came to 4 bases. CDR1 and CDR2 (germline): SGHDT, YYEEEE. DNA for the CDR3: TGTGCCAGCAGCACTAACAATGAGCAGTTCTTC. The encoded protein is CASSTNNEQFF.

A few counts support this clonotype. The chain uses TRBV5-1 and TRBJ2-1; a possible D gene is TRBD2 (5 bases). The CDR3 loop spans 15 amino acids. The ends were cut back, 3 bases at V and 5 bases at J, with 15 bases in the middle. Germline-derived CDR1 and CDR2 are SGHRS and YFSETQ. CDR3 protein: CASSSPEPRDNEQFF. CDR3 bases: TGCGCCAGCAGCTCCCCCGAACCGAGGGACAATGAGCAGTTCTTC.

This clonotype was observed a handful of times. The rearrangement links TRBV7-6 to TRBJ2-1, with a weak D call TRBD2 (6 bases). The CDR3 length is 16 residues. Looked up from germline, CDR1 is SGHVS and CDR2 is FNYEAQ. V dropped 2 bases and J dropped 0 bases, with 11 bases sitting between them. The CDR3 here is CASSLTAGSSYNEQFF. The CDR3 DNA is TGTGCCAGCAGCTTAACTGCCGGGAGCTCCTACAATGAGCAGTTCTTC.

The sample holds a few counts of this clonotype. J is TRBJ2-3 and V is TRBV18; 9 bases match TRBD2. Germline V gives CDR1 KGHSH, CDR2 LQKENI. With V trimmed by 3 bases and J by 1 base, 5 bases remained unmatched. CDR3 length equals 16 residues. In DNA form, the CDR3 reads TGTGCCAGCTCACCTTCCCGGACTAGCGGCACAGATACGCAGTATTTT. Translating gives CASSPSRTSGTDTQYF. The whole variable domain, remainder taken from reference TRBV18 and TRBJ2-3, is NAGVMQNPRHLVRRRGQEARLRCSPMKGHSHVYWYRQLPEEGLKFMVYLQKENIIDESGMPKERFSAEFPKEGPSILRIQQVVRGDSAAYFCASSPSRTSGTDTQYFGPGTRLTVL.

The rearrangement links TRBV7-6 to TRBJ1-1; the D gene is possibly TRBD1 (5 bases). Germline CDR1 SGHVS, CDR2 FNYEAQ. V lost 5 bases, J lost 3 bases, and 13 bases lay in between. The CDR3 has 14 amino acids. The CDR3 DNA sequence: TGTGCCAGCAGCCCTCAACCGGGGGACACTGAAGCTTTCTTT. Its protein is CASSPQPGDTEAFF.

This clonotype was detected many times. In nucleotides, the CDR3 is TGTGCCAGCAGTTATTCGACATTGTGGACTAGCGGAGAGCGTGAGCAGTTCTTC. Its protein is CASSYSTLWTSGEREQFF. V is TRBV6-2 or TRBV6-3 and J is TRBJ2-1; TRBD2 agrees at 10 bases. The V gene's germline CDR1 is MNHEY and CDR2 SVGEGT. The CDR3 covers 18 residues. V trimming: 3 bases; J trimming: 9 bases; junction bases outside the gene matches: 17.

This clonotype was found a few times. The chain joins TRBV5-1 to TRBJ2-3, with TRBD2 matching over 13 bases. Trimming at V came to 3 bases and at J to 7 bases, leaving 8 bases not matched to a gene. There are 16 residues in the CDR3. The V gene's germline CDR1 is SGHRS and CDR2 YFSETQ. CDR3 coding DNA: TGCGCCAGCAGCTCCACTAGCGGGAGGGCCCTAAATACGCAGTATTTT. Protein sequence: CASSSTSGRALNTQYF.

The chain joins TRBV29-1 to TRBJ1-3; D is possibly TRBD1 (5 bases). This CDR3 is built from 13 residues. V was shortened by 6 bases and J by 4 bases, with 13 bases between the two germline ends. Germline V lookup: CDR1 SQVTM, CDR2 ANQGSEA. The CDR3 DNA reads TGCAGCGTGGGGGTGAACGGGGGAAACACCATATATTTT. This encodes CSVGVNGGNTIYF.

This clonotype was seen ten or more times. V and J are TRBV15 and TRBJ2-1; D gene unclear. CDR3 length: 14 residues. V was shortened by 0 bases and J by 7 bases, with 10 bases between the two germline ends. Looked up from germline, CDR1 is LNHNV and CDR2 is YYDKDF (reference sequence). CDR3 nucleotide sequence: TGTGCCACCAGCAGAGACAGGTTACCGAATGAGCAGTTCTTC. This gives the protein CATSRDRLPNEQFF.

The chain recombines TRBV29-1 with TRBJ2-1, with D perhaps TRBD1 (5 bases). V dropped 7 bases and J dropped 3 bases, with 16 bases sitting between them. CDR1 and CDR2 from the germline V gene are SQVTM and ANQGSEA. This CDR3 spans 14 amino acids. CDR3 in DNA: TGCAGCGAGGCAGGGCGAGCAGACTACAATGAGCAGTTCTTC. It specifies CSEAGRADYNEQFF.

The chain links TRBV6-1 to TRBJ1-5; a possible D gene is TRBD1 (6 bases). The length of the CDR3 is 13 residues. From germline, CDR1 is MNHNS and CDR2 SASEGT. Trimming left V 6 bases short and J 5 bases short, with 11 bases between. CDR3 loop: CASSDRWDQPQHF. CDR3 DNA: TGTGCCAGCAGCGACAGGTGGGATCAGCCCCAGCATTTT.

In its sample, this clonotype was seen a few times. The chain carries TRBV29-1 and TRBJ2-7, with TRBD2 as a possible D gene (6 bases). The V and J ends lost 5 bases and 6 bases respectively, with 11 bases between them. CDR1 is SQVTM, CDR2 ANQGSEA, per germline. The CDR3 contains 11 residues. DNA for the CDR3: TGCAGCGTTAGGGACTCCGCCGAGCAGTACTTC. This sequence encodes CSVRDSAEQYF.

The V call is TRBV9, the J call TRBJ2-5; a weak D match, TRBD1 (6 bases). CDR3 length: 15 residues. Germline V gene sequence: CDR1 SGDLS, CDR2 YYNGEE. V dropped 0 bases and J dropped 2 bases, with 11 bases sitting between them. CDR3 bases: TGTGCCAGCAGCGTAGATCCAGGGGCACAAGAGACCCAGTACTTC. Translating gives CASSVDPGAQETQYF.

The chain recombines TRBV28 with TRBJ2-1; TRBD1 aligns across 7 bases. The germline gives CDR1 MDHEN, CDR2 SYDVKM. V lost 6 bases to trimming and J lost 2 bases; unmatched junction nucleotides: 10. The CDR3 is 16 residues long. CDR3 in amino acids: CASSSHTGETYNEQFF. Written as DNA, the CDR3 is TGTGCCAGCAGCTCCCATACAGGGGAAACCTACAATGAGCAGTTCTTC.

V gene TRBV20-1 combines with J gene TRBJ2-2, with D possibly being TRBD2 (5 bases). Trimming pared 1 base from V and 6 bases from J, leaving 9 bases between. Germline V gene lookup returns CDR1 DFQATT and CDR2 SNEGSKA (reference sequence). This CDR3 has 13 amino acids. CDR3: CSARVDSPGELFF. The CDR3 DNA reads as TGCAGTGCTAGAGTGGACTCCCCCGGGGAGCTGTTTTTT.

For the CDR3, the DNA is TGTGCCAGCAGCAAGGGACAGGGGTCGTACAATGAGCAGTTCTTC. Amino acids: CASSKGQGSYNEQFF. This rearrangement joins TRBV7-2 to TRBJ2-1; 10 nucleotides line up with TRBD1. The CDR3 has 15 residues. The V gene end was trimmed by 5 bases and the J gene end by 4 bases; junction bases not matched to a gene: 5. Germline V lookup: CDR1 SGHTA, CDR2 FQGNSA.